The subject of this entry is one TCR beta chain. Antigen specificity is unknown. These data belong to a study of shared clonotypes between healthy human individuals. Here immunoSEQ multiplex PCR was the method, and the copy in TCRdb shows in-frame clones only, minus some. The top ten hold 0.06% of the sample, which has roughly 500,000 clones, almost 97% seen once. The CD4+ fraction was divided into a CD45RA+ naive subset and a CD45RA-negative memory subset. The CDR3 has 15 residues. V lost 5 bases and J lost 0, with 14 bases in between. The germline V gene encodes CDR1 KGHSH and CDR2 LQKENI. Study results and limitations: Among donors, the sharing of clonotypes was expected to be influenced by sequencing depth.

The chain combines TRBV18 with TRBJ2-7; D unresolved. The TCR comes from a woman younger than 45 in good health. Specimen: naive CD4+ T cells sorted from blood. Sample subset: CD45RA+ positively selected. Here the CDR3 reads CASSAPSGRSYEQYF. The CDR3, as DNA: TGTGCCAGCTCAGCCCCCAGTGGGCGCTCCTACGAGCAGTACTTC.